This T cell receptor beta chain was documented in a study of monozygotic twins with inflammatory bowel disease. Germline V gene data show CDR1 as SGHDT and CDR2 as YYEEEE. The CDR3 sequence is 15 residues long. From the 5' RACE reads, TCRdb lists one entry per CDR3 protein and no DNA. This sample contains around 140,000 distinct CDR3 sequences. The gene calls are TRBV5-6 and TRBJ2-1; TCRdb returns TRBD1, unconfirmable since there is no DNA. This clonotype was obtained from a human donor with ulcerative colitis or Crohn's disease, or a healthy co-twin of an affected twin (not recorded which). Material for sequencing was blood. Here the CDR3 reads CASSLGGGLYNEQFF.